Listed below are T cell receptor beta chains from one sample, sequenced in a study of immune characteristics of hereditary and idiopathic chronic pancreatitis. The data were produced by immunoSEQ multiplex PCR, yet TCRdb's version contains in-frame clones alone and is incomplete. The data contain fewer than 10,000 clones, around 75% of them singletons. The sample was pancreas tissue with idiopathic chronic pancreatitis. These receptors were collected from a human donor with chronic pancreatitis. CDR3s include the opening cysteine and the closing phenylalanine or tryptophan. The D gene is left open where the match is weak. The size entry is marked missing in some rows and otherwise reads once, few, many or a size class.

>17|TRBD1|TRBJ2-2|-|TRBV5-4
CASSSLQGSLNTGELFF
TGTGCCAGCAGCTCGCTACAGGGGTCCCTGAACACCGGGGAGCTGTTTTTT
>17|-|TRBJ2-6|-|TRBV15
CATSRDIYGPGANVLTF
TGTGCCACCAGCAGAGATATTTATGGCCCTGGGGCCAACGTCCTGACTTTC
>15|TRBD1|TRBJ1-3|-|TRBV5-1
CASSPDRVSGNTIYF
TGCGCCAGCAGCCCCGACAGGGTATCTGGAAACACCATATATTTT
>12|-|TRBJ1-5|-|TRBV29-1
CSVGQENQPQHF
TGCAGCGTTGGGCAGGAGAATCAGCCCCAGCATTTT
>14|TRBD2|TRBJ2-5|few|TRBV6-5
CASTRWGGEETQYF
TGTGCCAGCACCCGGTGGGGGGGAGAGGAGACCCAGTACTTC
>16|-|TRBJ1-6|-|TRBV4-2
CASSQGSGNYNSPLHF
TGTGCCAGCAGCCAAGGCTCGGGAAACTATAATTCACCCCTCCACTTT
>15|TRBD1|TRBJ1-2|-|TRBV30
CAWSGTGGTNYGYTF
TGTGCCTGGAGTGGGACAGGGGGCACGAACTATGGCTACACCTTC
>13|-|TRBJ2-2|medium-sized|TRBV12-3/TRBV12-4
CASSLRQTGELFF
TGTGCCAGCAGTTTACGCCAAACCGGGGAGCTGTTTTTT
>13|TRBD2|TRBJ2-3|-|TRBV3-1/TRBV3-2
CASSRSGADTQYF
TGTGCCAGCAGCCGTAGCGGGGCAGATACGCAGTATTTT
>18|TRBD2|TRBJ2-2|once|TRBV14
CASSQEVGLAGSAGELFF
TGTGCCAGCAGCCAAGAGGTGGGACTAGCGGGAAGCGCCGGGGAGCTGTTTTTT
>16|-|TRBJ1-1|-|TRBV5-4
CASSLRTGTVNTEAFF
TGTGCCAGCAGCTTGAGGACTGGGACGGTGAACACTGAAGCTTTCTTT
>14|TRBD2|TRBJ2-3|-|TRBV6-5
CASTLAESTDTQYF
TGTGCCAGCACTCTAGCGGAAAGCACAGATACGCAGTATTTT
>12|-|TRBJ2-3|few|TRBV6-1
CASSELHLPQYF
TGTGCCAGCAGTGAACTTCATCTCCCGCAGTATTTT
>15|TRBD2|TRBJ2-5|-|TRBV4-2
CASSRGTSADETQYF
TGTGCCAGCAGCCGCGGGACTAGCGCAGACGAGACCCAGTACTTC
>15|-|TRBJ1-3|-|TRBV4-3
CASSQDSLSGNTIYF
TGCGCCAGCAGCCAAGACAGTCTCTCTGGAAACACCATATATTTT
>11|-|TRBJ2-3|-|TRBV6-2/TRBV6-3
CASSYLGAEYF
TGTGCCAGCAGTTATTTGGGAGCGGAGTATTTT
>13|-|TRBJ1-2|-|TRBV4-2
CASTGGSYYGYTF
TGTGCCAGCACGGGGGGATCTTACTATGGCTACACCTTC
>17|-|TRBJ1-1|once|TRBV30
CAWSVNPGTWRNTEAFF
TGTGCCTGGAGTGTAAATCCAGGGACGTGGCGGAACACTGAAGCTTTCTTT
>15|-|TRBJ2-6|-|TRBV19
CASTGQRWGANVLTF
TGTGCCAGTACCGGACAGCGCTGGGGGGCCAACGTCCTGACTTTC
>14|TRBD1|TRBJ2-1|once|TRBV5-1
CASSFGQGFGEQFF
TGCGCCAGCAGCTTCGGACAGGGCTTCGGTGAGCAGTTCTTC
>14|-|TRBJ2-2|-|TRBV3-1/TRBV3-2
CASRPTPRSGELFF
TGTGCCAGCAGACCCACACCCAGGTCCGGGGAGCTGTTTTTT
>16|TRBD1|TRBJ2-7|-|TRBV6-1
CASSGRRGPSDYEQYF
TGTGCCAGCAGTGGTCGCAGGGGGCCTTCGGACTACGAGCAGTACTTC
>14|-|TRBJ1-4|-|TRBV28
CASSSGATNEKLFF
TGTGCCAGCAGTTCAGGGGCAACTAATGAAAAACTGTTTTTT
>15|-|TRBJ2-5|few|TRBV14
CASSQSSGLEETQYF
TGTGCCAGCAGCCAGTCATCAGGGTTAGAAGAGACCCAGTACTTC
>19|TRBD2|TRBJ2-7|-|TRBV2
CASSGRPGLAGGTTYEQYF
TGTGCCAGCAGTGGGCGCCCGGGACTAGCGGGGGGAACGACCTACGAGCAGTACTTC
>15|-|TRBJ2-1|few|TRBV9
CASSAWPGGNNEQFF
TGTGCCAGCAGCGCCTGGCCTGGCGGCAACAATGAGCAGTTCTTC
>17|TRBD1|TRBJ1-4|-|TRBV10-3
CAISRDRGFSANEKLFF
TGTGCCATCAGCCGGGACAGGGGGTTTTCAGCTAATGAAAAACTGTTTTTT
>13|TRBD1|TRBJ2-1|-|TRBV27
CASSFNRGNEQFF
TGTGCCAGCAGTTTTAACAGGGGAAATGAGCAGTTCTTC